The clone carrying this TCR beta chain was seen at least ten times. The authors produced cDNA by 5'RACE using 10-nucleotide random UMIs. TCRdb redid the calling of the 5' RACE reads with MiXCR, one entry per CDR3 protein. The sample carries about 90,000 distinct CDR3 sequences, approximately 13% recorded once. This entry comes from a study of neurological immune-mediated disorders. Noted time point: longitudinal time-point 2. CDR1 SNHLY and CDR2 FYNNEI come from the germline V gene. The CDR3 length is 12 residues. Trimming left V 6 bases short and J 7 bases short, with 12 bases between. The sample taken for sequencing was PBMCs. The chain couples TRBV2 to TRBJ1-2, with TRBD1 as a possible D gene (5 bases). The source of this sequence is a female donor with HTLV-1-associated myelopathy (HAM/TSP). CDR3 coding DNA: TGTGCCAGCAGCGACACAGGCTCTGGCTACACCTTC. This sequence encodes CASSDTGSGYTF.